One sample yielded the 4 T cell receptor beta chains listed below, sequenced in a study of shared clonotypes between healthy human individuals. Produced via immunoSEQ multiplex PCR; TCRdb's table is partial and in-frame only. The repertoire has over a million clones, roughly 98.5% of them found once; the top ten carry around 0.38%. What was sequenced was naive CD4+ T cells sorted from blood. Documented subset: CD45RA+ positively selected. These receptor sequences come from a man aged 25 to 40 in good health.

This sequence joins TRBV5-5 and TRBJ1-4; D not certain. The germline V and J ends were trimmed by 0 bases and 14 bases, with 23 bases remaining between them. The CDR3 covers 16 residues. Per germline, CDR1 SGHKS and CDR2 YYEKEE (reference sequence). The CDR3 loop reads CASSLGTPIGEIRLFF. The CDR3 region has the DNA TGTGCCAGCAGCTTGGGGACCCCCATAGGAGAGATACGGCTGTTTTTT.

V usage is TRBV6-1 and J usage is TRBJ2-7, with a tentative D call TRBD2 (5 bases). The V end was cut by 4 bases, the J end by 7 bases, with 23 bases between. The CDR3 is made up of 16 amino acids. Germline CDR1 MNHNS, CDR2 SASEGT. The CDR3 DNA sequence: TGTGCCAGCAGTGTACTATATCGGACTTTCCCAAGGGAGCAGTACTTC. Amino acids: CASSVLYRTFPREQYF.

This chain connects TRBV5-1 to TRBJ2-7; 7 bases match TRBD1. Germline CDR1 and CDR2: SGHRS and YFSETQ. The CDR3 has 14 residues. With 0 bases clipped from V and 9 bases from J, the junction kept 9 bases outside the gene matches. The CDR3 sequence: CASSLGTGNSRQYF. In nucleotides, the CDR3 is TGCGCCAGCAGCTTGGGGACAGGCAACTCCCGGCAGTACTTC.

J is TRBJ2-1 and V is TRBV10-1, with TRBD2 matching over 8 bases. The germline V gene encodes CDR1 WNHNN and CDR2 SYGVQD (reference sequence). This CDR3 region has 14 residues. The V gene end was trimmed by 3 bases and the J gene end by 8 bases; junction bases not matched to a gene: 6. The CDR3 sequence is CASSDVGREDEQFF. The CDR3 nucleotides read TGCGCCAGCAGTGATGTCGGGCGGGAGGATGAGCAGTTCTTC.